This TCR beta chain came from a study of spatial heterogeneity in lung cancer (dated 2019 in TCRdb). General notes on the study: More beta-chain than alpha-chain transcripts were consistently detected, likely reflecting higher beta-chain transcript abundance. In the raw uncorrected reads, each unique combination of TCR and UMI appeared more than ten times on average. In non-small cell lung cancer, the study made a quantitative comparison of TCR alpha and beta repertoires among multiple tumor regions, matched nontumor lung and blood. Nonsynonymous mutation counts, determined by whole-exome sequencing of tumor tissue, were related to TCR repertoire features. At surgery, 200 to 250 tumor regions, around 68 matched nontumor lung samples and 56 PBMC samples were TCR-sequenced for both alpha and beta chains.

This sample's time point label indicates: sample taken at primary tumor resection. Donors were 65 to 85 patients with early-stage, untreated non-small cell lung cancer from the lung TRACERx cohort. Without any cell sorting, TCR sequencing was performed on whole RNA extracted either from tumor and nontumor lung tissue or from cryopreserved PBMC samples. Patients were selected for TCR sequencing only if sufficient RNA was available from at least two tumor regions. The investigation overall reported the following: Additional single-cell paired TCR alpha and beta sequencing was considered necessary to confirm, at a functional level, the hypothesis that regional TCRs recognize regional mutations. Ubiquitous expanded tumor TCRs showed up in blood more often at tumor resection than at routine follow-up.

This clonotype is characterized as medium-sized (0.01 to 0.1%). Its cognate antigen has yet to be identified. No clone much larger than this one lies a single base away; base qualities are absent. The library was made by 5' RACE. The instrument was a NextSeq 500. To allow correction of PCR and sequencing errors, the TCR library protocol tagged every TCR cDNA molecule with a unique molecular identifier. Per the original workflow: Decombinator tools were used for TCR identification, UMI-based error correction and CDR3 extraction. TCRs above a frequency of 2 per 1,000, corresponding to the top 1% of the tumor frequency distribution, were defined as expanded. Each repertoire was subsampled 100 times to 5,000 TCRs, after which Renyi diversity was computed with the R vegan package. CDR3 similarity networks were constructed using string-kernel similarity of amino acid triplets, with links drawn between CDR3s whose pairwise similarity was above 0.82. The public reads were reprocessed in TCRdb via fastp at Q25 and MiXCR, keeping in-frame beta chains. CDR3 protein duplicates are merged, each entry listing the most common genes and DNA. The V and J calls, along with clone size, are taken from TCRdb and not from the paper's own processing. Within this sample are approximately 44,000 distinct CDR3 sequences, with roughly 15% of them counted one time only. 56% of the sample comes from the top ten.

A distance of 10 bases separates the germline ends of V and J, which lose 3 bases and 7 bases respectively. The CDR3 measures 12 amino acids from cysteine to phenylalanine. The read is trimmed to its CDR3 DNA, 36 bases read in frame from base 1. According to the germline V gene, CDR1 reads MGHDK and CDR2 reads SYGVNS. The sequenced sample was PBMCs, obtained at surgery. In this chain, TRBV25-1 is recombined with TRBJ2-7; the D gene remains uncertain. The receptor was isolated from a male donor with early-stage non-small cell lung cancer. The DNA sequence follows: TGTGCCAGCAGTGAGGTCGGAAGTGAGCAGTACTTC. This codes for CASSEVGSEQYF.